A single sample gave rise to the 17 T cell receptor beta chains below, sequenced in a study of OX40 agonist ivuxolimab in advanced cancers. Sequencing used immunoSEQ multiplex PCR; TCRdb keeps in-frame clones, though not all of them. In the table there are tens of thousands of clones, more than 85% of which are singletons. The starting material was CD4+ or CD8+ T cells sorted from blood, obtained in a trial of the OX40 agonist ivuxolimab. Receptor source: an adult with an advanced solid tumor such as melanoma, head and neck, liver or kidney cancer.

This sequence joins TRBV4-2 and TRBJ2-3; 12 nucleotides match TRBD2. There are 18 residues in the CDR3. Per germline, CDR1 LGHNA and CDR2 YNFKEQ. J gave up 0 bases and V 5 bases, and 9 bases lay outside the gene matches. CDR3 protein: CASSGGTSGLTSTDTQYF. CDR3 DNA: TGTGCCAGCAGCGGCGGGACTAGCGGGCTCACTAGCACAGATACGCAGTATTTT.

The J gene is TRBJ1-5, the V gene TRBV6-5; possibly TRBD1 for D (5 bases). This CDR3 region has 15 residues. The germline CDR1 and CDR2 sequences are MNHEY and SVGAGI. The V end was cut by 5 bases, the J end by 4 bases, with 15 bases between. CDR3: CASSLQGVGNQPQHF. The CDR3 bases are TGTGCCAGCAGTCTTCAGGGCGTTGGGAATCAGCCCCAGCATTTT.

The chain couples TRBV5-1 to TRBJ1-2; tentative D call: TRBD1 (6 bases). From germline, CDR1 is SGHRS and CDR2 YFSETQ. There are 15 residues in the CDR3. Trimming stripped 2 bases from V and 5 bases from J, with 16 bases between. The DNA of the CDR3 is TGCGCCAGCAGCTTAATGATACAGGGAAAGTATGGCTACACCTTC. Its translation: CASSLMIQGKYGYTF.

The chain recombines TRBV5-4 with TRBJ2-5; TRBD2 agrees at 16 bases. Trimming removed 4 bases from V and 3 bases from J; junction bases left unmatched: 0. The CDR3 has 15 residues. The V gene's germline CDR1 is SGHNT and CDR2 YYREEE (reference sequence). CDR3: CASSGTSGGEETQYF. CDR3 bases: TGTGCCAGCAGCGGGACTAGCGGGGGGGAAGAGACCCAGTACTTC. Using reference TRBV5-4 and TRBJ2-5 for the parts outside the CDR3, the full variable domain is ETGVTQSPTHLIKTRGQQVTLRCSSQSGHNTVSWYQQALGQGPQFIFQYYREEENGRGNFPPRFSGLQFPNYSSELNVNALELDDSALYLCASSGTSGGEETQYFGPGTRLLVL.

The gene calls are TRBV28 and TRBJ1-2; D unresolved. V shed 6 bases and J shed 0 bases, with 14 bases lying between them. Germline CDR1 and CDR2: MDHEN and SYDVKM. The CDR3 is 15 residues long. The CDR3, as DNA: TGTGCCAGCAGCCCTTGGGTCTTTACTAACTATGGCTACACCTTC. Translated, it gives CASSPWVFTNYGYTF.

The rearrangement uses TRBV5-1 and TRBJ2-1; the D is unclear. Germline V gives CDR1 SGHRS, CDR2 YFSETQ. There are 18 residues in the CDR3. Trimming shortened V by 4 bases and J by 2 bases, and 22 bases separated the two germline ends. The CDR3 nucleotides read TGCGCCAGCAGCCACTCGCTTGGGTCATTACAGACCTACAATGAGCAGTTCTTC. Protein sequence: CASSHSLGSLQTYNEQFF.

V and J are TRBV28 and TRBJ2-7; D unclear. The CDR3 length is 15 residues. Germline lookup yields CDR1 MDHEN and CDR2 SYDVKM. Trimming removed 4 bases at V and 4 bases at J, with 17 bases between. CDR3 coding DNA: TGTGCCAGCAGTTCAGGAAGAGCATACTTATACGAGCAGTACTTC. Translated, it gives CASSSGRAYLYEQYF.

The chain joins TRBV28 to TRBJ2-5; TRBD2 might be the D (7 bases). Per the germline V gene, CDR1 is MDHEN and CDR2 is SYDVKM. Trimming took 3 bases from V and 3 from J, leaving 11 bases between them. The CDR3 has 14 amino acids. The CDR3 bases are TGTGCCAGCAGTTTCCGGGGGGCAAAAGAGACCCAGTACTTC. Translated, it gives CASSFRGAKETQYF.

The rearrangement links TRBV6-6 to TRBJ2-1, with no clear D. Germline CDR1 and CDR2: MNHNY and SVGAGI (reference sequence). CDR3 length: 13 residues. Between the trimmed V and J ends, which lost 9 bases and 2 bases, there was a span of 11 bases. The CDR3 coding sequence is TGTGCCAGTTTTCAGGAGACCTACAATGAGCAGTTCTTC. Amino acids: CASFQETYNEQFF.

The chain has TRBV20-1 and TRBJ1-1; a weak D match, TRBD1 (6 bases). Germline V gene sequence: CDR1 DFQATT, CDR2 SNEGSKA (reference sequence). The CDR3 loop spans 11 amino acids. V lost 6 bases, J lost 4 bases, and 9 bases lay in between. This chain's CDR3 is CSAWGATEAFF. CDR3 in DNA: TGCAGTGCATGGGGGGCCACTGAAGCTTTCTTT.

J is TRBJ2-3 and V is TRBV6-4, with TRBD2 matching 9 bases. V trimming: 2 bases; J trimming: 5 bases; junction bases outside the gene matches: 5. The CDR3 extends over 15 amino acids. Germline loops: CDR1 MRHNA, CDR2 SNTAGT. The DNA of the CDR3 is TGTGCCAGCAGTGACCGCGGGAGGGCCGTAGATACGCAGTATTTT. Translation gives CASSDRGRAVDTQYF.

The chain uses TRBV27 and TRBJ1-5; D remains ambiguous. CDR1 MNHEY and CDR2 SMNVEV come from the germline V gene (reference sequence). Trimming removed 5 bases from V and 2 bases from J, with 7 bases in between. The CDR3 consists of 13 residues. The CDR3 coding sequence is TGTGCCAGCAGTGCGGCTGGCAATCAGCCCCAGCATTTT. This encodes CASSAAGNQPQHF.

The rearrangement joins TRBV7-9 to TRBJ2-3; 9 bases agree with TRBD2. This CDR3 is built from 15 residues. The ends lost 3 bases at V and 2 bases at J; junction bases unmatched: 3. Germline V gene sequence: CDR1 SEHNR, CDR2 FQNEAQ (reference sequence). The CDR3 sequence is CASSFSGSTTDTQYF. CDR3 DNA sequence: TGTGCCAGCAGCTTTAGCGGGAGCACCACAGATACGCAGTATTTT.

CDR3 nucleotide sequence: TGTGCCAGCAGTTACTCCCGTAATGGGGACACTGAAGCTTTCTTT. Translation gives CASSYSRNGDTEAFF. The chain links TRBV6-6 to TRBJ1-1; D is ambiguous. Trimming cost V 0 bases and J 3 bases, with 11 bases left between them. This CDR3 has 15 amino acids. Germline values: CDR1 MNHNY, CDR2 SVGAGI (reference sequence).

This clone was recorded only once. The rearrangement uses TRBV28 and TRBJ1-5; D unclear. Germline V gene sequence: CDR1 MDHEN, CDR2 SYDVKM. The V gene lost 3 bases and the J gene lost 5 bases, with 20 bases spanning the gap. The CDR3 has 17 residues. The CDR3 DNA follows: TGTGCCAGCAGTTTTATCGAAAGTTGGCAGCGCGATCAGCCCCAGCATTTT. Translation gives CASSFIESWQRDQPQHF.

The CDR3 bases are TGTGCCGCGGGCAGGGCCAACTCCTACGAGCAGTACTTC. As protein: CAAGRANSYEQYF. The chain combines TRBV28 with TRBJ2-7; D possibly uses TRBD1 or TRBD2 (5 bases each). V was trimmed by 11 bases and J by 0 bases, leaving 14 bases between them. The CDR3 is 13 amino acids. CDR1 is MDHEN, CDR2 SYDVKM, per germline.

The chain links TRBV4-1 to TRBJ1-2; D call uncertain. CDR3 length: 14 residues. V was pared by 0 bases and J by 3 bases, with 8 bases between. Germline CDR1 reads MGHRA; CDR2 reads YSYEKL. This CDR3 reads CASSQEGRDYGYTF. CDR3 DNA: TGCGCCAGCAGCCAAGAGGGGAGAGACTATGGCTACACCTTC.